This T cell receptor (beta chain) was observed in a study of human T cells and chemical hapten exposure. Overall study context: Sensitization involved placing 2% DPC onto a 2 cm by 2 cm region of upper inner arm skin.

The time point here: pre-sensitization, week 0. Treatment noted: therapeutic diphenylcyclopropenone sensitization with weekly scalp DPC. Sequencing started from total RNA isolated from unfractionated whole blood. TCRdb re-analysed the RACE reads in MiXCR, keeping a single row per CDR3 protein. The sample records tens of thousands of distinct CDR3 sequences, roughly 8.8% being singletons. V lost 4 bases and J lost 0, with 9 bases in between. Per the germline V gene, CDR1 is MNHNY and CDR2 is SVGAGI (reference sequence). This CDR3 contains 14 residues. Source: whole blood, taken in connection with sensitization to the hapten diphenylcyclopropenone (DPC). This chain connects TRBV6-6 to TRBJ1-1, with D uncertain. The receptor comes from a middle-aged woman with alopecia areata. Some clones in this sample may be carry-over from other donors' samples. The CDR3: CASSSWQMNTEAFF. The CDR3 DNA follows: TGTGCCAGCAGTTCGTGGCAGATGAACACTGAAGCTTTCTTT.